This TCR beta chain stems from a study of T cells after yellow fever vaccination. This CDR3 has 16 amino acids. Deletions cut 1 base from V and 1 base from J, with 14 bases between. Germline V gene lookup returns CDR1 SGHRS and CDR2 YFSETQ. A single record per CDR3 protein comes from TCRdb applying MiXCR to the 5' RACE reads. The sample shows 340,000 or so distinct CDR3 sequences, around 13% of them seen only once. The chain couples TRBV5-1 to TRBJ2-5; D perhaps matches TRBD1 (5 bases). This material consisted of CD4+ T cells sorted from PBMCs, taken 15 days after the yellow fever booster vaccination. The source of this sequence is a man aged 18 to 29 who received the YFV17D yellow fever vaccine. For the CDR3, the DNA is TGCGCCAGCAGCTTGCTCGTTGGCAGGGCCCAAGAGACCCAGTACTTC. Its translation is CASSLLVGRAQETQYF.